This T cell receptor (beta chain) emerged from a study of cytomegalovirus exposure and HLA in healthy donors. Background on the study: Clustering assigned about 76% of the approximately 400 genotyped donors to the Caucasian-associated ancestry cluster. Whole-study findings and limits: What a later analysis reportedly showed was that an Asian-associated ancestry cluster had fewer N-insertions than the approximately 700-donor mean. Reports credit the classifier with highly specific, highly sensitive diagnosis of cytomegalovirus status.

Researchers ran the PCR with 60 Vbeta and 13 Jbeta primers. TCRdb keeps only in-frame clones here, not all; method: immunoSEQ multiplex PCR. The sample holds about 200,000 clones, about 72% seen once. As concerns this clone: Its antigen is still unknown.

CDR3 length: 16 amino acids. J was trimmed by 0 bases and V by 0 bases; bases with no gene match: 4. CDR1 and CDR2 (germline): MNHEY, SVGAGI. This receptor was taken from a male donor in good health and CMV-seronegative. The sample consisted of PBMCs. The genes are TRBV6-5 and TRBJ2-7; 8 bases map to TRBD2. CDR3: CASSYSRLAGSYEQYF. CDR3 bases: TGTGCCAGCAGTTACTCGCGTCTAGCGGGCTCCTACGAGCAGTACTTC.